This entry features one TCR beta chain sequence. There is no known antigen for this receptor. The sample holds no much larger clone one base away, and base qualities are not on file. This record comes from a study of blood T cell repertoires in COVID-19 (TCRdb year 2020). With regard to the full study: Samples covering the acute and convalescent phases of COVID-19 were provided by collaborators in the United States, Italy and Spain. The material from the prospective study consisted of cDNA or gDNA derived from T cells, B-cell-depleted T cells, or PBMCs. Subjects who had been exposed to COVID-19, were actively infected with it, or had recovered from it provided the deeply sampled blood TCRbeta repertoires that made up the dataset. The repertoires were made available in a free public database intended to serve as a resource for research on the immune response to SARS-CoV-2. The samples were drawn from the first 160 participants of the ongoing ImmuneRACE study and from more than 1,000 subjects provided by 6 global collaborators. A de-identified subject ID, COVID-19 status, age in years and sex were almost always included in the sample metadata. HLA class I and class II types, where available, came from metadata supplied by the sample provider rather than from assay-based typing. What the authors observed across the whole study: How much clinical and demographic metadata was included differed by source and by participant, and the metadata was provided uncurated.

The CDR3 goes from the cysteine to the phenylalanine over 14 residues. Of all the DNA, just the CDR3 is kept, 42 bases in frame from base 1. Trimming accounts for 5 bases at V and 4 bases at J, while the number of junction bases matched to no gene is 5. The CDR1 and CDR2 encoded by the germline V gene are SGHTA and FQGNSA. The collaborating institutions used their own protocols to collect whole blood in K2EDTA tubes. For TCRbeta analysis, collaborators shipped samples as frozen whole blood, isolated PBMCs, or DNA extracted from either of those sample types. TCRbeta CDR3 regions were amplified from genomic DNA by means of the immunoSEQ Assay, a bias-controlled multiplex PCR. The authors' pipeline ran thus. The number of nucleated cells in each sample was estimated by amplification of reference gene primers within the assay. To quantify the absolute abundance of each unique TCRbeta CDR3 rearrangement, sequence reads were collapsed and filtered. Productive Simpson clonality was computed per sample as the square root of Simpson's diversity index over productive rearrangements. TCRdb provides this immuneACCESS table in a form limited to in-frame rearrangements. Some clones are lacking; in checked studies, under half of them reflect an unresolved V gene, and why the rest are absent is not known. That table gives V, J and clone size, and the DNA gave D and trimming. The sample table records 7,500 to 10,000 clones; roughly 90% of these occur just once. 7.5% to 9.5% of the sample is taken by the ten largest.

This receptor chain uses TRBV7-2 and TRBJ1-3; a stretch of 7 junction bases matches TRBD1. The sequenced sample consisted of peripheral blood. The sequence came from a man between 60 and 70 years old with acute or convalescent COVID-19. The CDR3 here reads CASSTTGAGNTIYF. The sequenced DNA: TGTGCCAGCAGCACAACAGGGGCGGGAAACACCATATATTTT. With the rest looked up from the reference TRBV7-2 and TRBJ1-3 genes rather than sequenced, the full variable domain is GAGVSQSPSNKVTEKGKDVELRCDPISGHTALYWYRQSLGQGLEFLIYFQGNSAPDKSGLPSDRFSAERTGGSVSTLTIQRTQQEDSAVYLCASSTTGAGNTIYFGEGSWLTVV.